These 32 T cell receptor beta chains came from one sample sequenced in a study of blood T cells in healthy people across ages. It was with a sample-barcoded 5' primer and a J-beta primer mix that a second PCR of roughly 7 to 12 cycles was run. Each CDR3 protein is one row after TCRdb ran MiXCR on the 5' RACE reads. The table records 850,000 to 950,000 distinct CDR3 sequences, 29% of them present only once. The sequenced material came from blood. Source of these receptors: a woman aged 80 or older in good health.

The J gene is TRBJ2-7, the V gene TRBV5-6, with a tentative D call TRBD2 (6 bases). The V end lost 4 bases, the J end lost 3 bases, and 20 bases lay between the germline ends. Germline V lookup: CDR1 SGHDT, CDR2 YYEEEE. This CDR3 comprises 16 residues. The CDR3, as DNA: TGTGCCAGCAGCAGGGGTCGGGGGTCCGACTACTACGAGCAGTACTTC. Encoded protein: CASSRGRGSDYYEQYF. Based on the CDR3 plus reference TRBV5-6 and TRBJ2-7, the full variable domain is DAGVTQSPTHLIKTRGQQVTLRCSPKSGHDTVSWYQQALGQGPQFIFQYYEEEERQRGNFPDRFSGHQFPNYSSELNVNALLLGDSALYLCASSRGRGSDYYEQYFGPGTRLTVT.

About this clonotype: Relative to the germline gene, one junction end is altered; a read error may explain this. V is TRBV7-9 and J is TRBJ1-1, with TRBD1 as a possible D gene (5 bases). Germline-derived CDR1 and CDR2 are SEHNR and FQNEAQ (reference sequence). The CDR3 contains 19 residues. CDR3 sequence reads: CASRRKETGHENRNIEAFF. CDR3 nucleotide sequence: TGTGCCAGCAGACGAAAGGAGACGGGGCATGAGAATCGGAACATTGAAGCTTTCTTT.

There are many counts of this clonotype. This CDR3 is CATSPRLAGSNEQFF. The CDR3 DNA follows: TGTGCCACCAGCCCTCGACTAGCGGGGAGCAATGAGCAGTTCTTC. The genes are TRBV15 and TRBJ2-1, with TRBD2 matching over 11 bases. The germline gives CDR1 LNHNV, CDR2 YYDKDF (reference sequence). The CDR3 runs to 15 residues. J lost 6 bases, V lost 5 bases, and 6 bases had no gene match.

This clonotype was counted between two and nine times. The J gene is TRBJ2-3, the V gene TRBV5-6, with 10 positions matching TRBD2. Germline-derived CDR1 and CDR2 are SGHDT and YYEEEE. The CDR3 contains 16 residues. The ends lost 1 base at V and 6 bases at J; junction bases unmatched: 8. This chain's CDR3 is CASSLKRGGPRDTQYF. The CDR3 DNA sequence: TGTGCCAGCAGCTTGAAGCGGGGGGGCCCGAGGGATACGCAGTATTTT.

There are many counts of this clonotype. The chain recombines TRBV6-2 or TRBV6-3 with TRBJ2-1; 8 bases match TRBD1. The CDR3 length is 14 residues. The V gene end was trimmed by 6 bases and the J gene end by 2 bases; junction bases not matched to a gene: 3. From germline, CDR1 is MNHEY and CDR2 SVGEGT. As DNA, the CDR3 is TGTGCCAGCAGCCGGACAGGGACCTACAATGAGCAGTTCTTC. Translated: CASSRTGTYNEQFF.

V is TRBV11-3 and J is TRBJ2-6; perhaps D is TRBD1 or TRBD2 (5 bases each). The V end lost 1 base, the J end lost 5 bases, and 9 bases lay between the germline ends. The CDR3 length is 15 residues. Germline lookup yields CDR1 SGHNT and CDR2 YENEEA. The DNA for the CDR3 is TGTGCCAGCAGCTTAGCGAGGGGAAGGGCCAACGTCCTGACTTTC. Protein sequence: CASSLARGRANVLTF. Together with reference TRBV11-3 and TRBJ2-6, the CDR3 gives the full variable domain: EAGVVQSPRYKIIEKKQPVAFWCNPISGHNTLYWYLQNLGQGPELLIRYENEEAVDDSQLPKDRFSAERLKGVDSTLKIQPAELGDSAVYLCASSLARGRANVLTFGAGSRLTVL.

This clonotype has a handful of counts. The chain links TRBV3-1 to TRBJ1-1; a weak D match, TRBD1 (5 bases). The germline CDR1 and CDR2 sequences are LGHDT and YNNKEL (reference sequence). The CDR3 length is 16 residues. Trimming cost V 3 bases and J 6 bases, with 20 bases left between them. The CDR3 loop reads CASSQGRFYGGSEAFF. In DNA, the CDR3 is TGTGCCAGCAGCCAGGGAAGATTTTACGGGGGGTCTGAAGCTTTCTTT.

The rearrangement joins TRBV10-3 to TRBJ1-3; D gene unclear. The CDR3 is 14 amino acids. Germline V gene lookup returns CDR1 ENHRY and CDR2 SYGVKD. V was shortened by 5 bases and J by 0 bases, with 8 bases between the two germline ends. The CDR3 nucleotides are TGTGCCATCAGTCGCGCGGACTCTGGAAACACCATATATTTT. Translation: CAISRADSGNTIYF.

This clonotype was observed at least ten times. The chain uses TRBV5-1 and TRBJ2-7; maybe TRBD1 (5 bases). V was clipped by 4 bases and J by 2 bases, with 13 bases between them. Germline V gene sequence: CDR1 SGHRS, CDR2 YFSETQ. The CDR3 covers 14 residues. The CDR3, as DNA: TGCGCCAGCAGCGCTTCAGGGATCCCCTACGAGCAGTACTTC. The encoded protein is CASSASGIPYEQYF.

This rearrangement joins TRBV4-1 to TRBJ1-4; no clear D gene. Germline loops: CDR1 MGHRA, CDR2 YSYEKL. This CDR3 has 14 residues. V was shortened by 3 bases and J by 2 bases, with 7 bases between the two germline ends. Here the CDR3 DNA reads TGCGCCAGCAGCCAGACGGTCACTAATGAAAAACTGTTTTTT. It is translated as CASSQTVTNEKLFF.

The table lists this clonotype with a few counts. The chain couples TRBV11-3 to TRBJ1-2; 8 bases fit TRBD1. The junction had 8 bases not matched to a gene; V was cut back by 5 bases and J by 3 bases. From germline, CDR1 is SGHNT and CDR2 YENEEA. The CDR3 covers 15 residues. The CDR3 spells CASSVYRGSDYGYTF. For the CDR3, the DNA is TGTGCCAGCAGCGTATACAGGGGGTCTGACTATGGCTACACCTTC.

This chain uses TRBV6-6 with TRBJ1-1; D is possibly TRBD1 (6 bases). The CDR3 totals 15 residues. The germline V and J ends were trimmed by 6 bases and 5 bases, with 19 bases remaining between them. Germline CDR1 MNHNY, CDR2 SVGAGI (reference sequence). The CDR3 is CASRYRSQGGTEAFF. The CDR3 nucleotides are TGTGCCAGCAGGTACCGGTCACAGGGAGGGACTGAAGCTTTCTTT.

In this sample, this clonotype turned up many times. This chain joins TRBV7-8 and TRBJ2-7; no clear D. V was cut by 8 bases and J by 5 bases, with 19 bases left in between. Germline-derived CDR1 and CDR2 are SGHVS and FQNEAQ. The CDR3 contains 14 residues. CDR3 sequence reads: CASSPHSATHEQYF. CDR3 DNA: TGTGCCAGCTCCCCCCACAGCGCGACGCACGAGCAGTACTTC.

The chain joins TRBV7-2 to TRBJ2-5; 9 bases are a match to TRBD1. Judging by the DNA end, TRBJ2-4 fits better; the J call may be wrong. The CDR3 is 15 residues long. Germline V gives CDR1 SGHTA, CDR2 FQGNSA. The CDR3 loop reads CASSPTGGGSNIQYF. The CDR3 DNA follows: TGTGCCAGCAGCCCGACAGGGGGGGGTTCGAACATTCAGTACTTC.

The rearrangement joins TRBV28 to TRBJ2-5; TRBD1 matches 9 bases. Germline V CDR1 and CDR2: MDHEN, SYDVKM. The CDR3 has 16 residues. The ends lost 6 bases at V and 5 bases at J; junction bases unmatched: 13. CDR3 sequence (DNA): TGTGCCAGCAGAGAACGGGACAGGGCGCGGGGGGAGACCCAGTACTTC. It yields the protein CASRERDRARGETQYF.

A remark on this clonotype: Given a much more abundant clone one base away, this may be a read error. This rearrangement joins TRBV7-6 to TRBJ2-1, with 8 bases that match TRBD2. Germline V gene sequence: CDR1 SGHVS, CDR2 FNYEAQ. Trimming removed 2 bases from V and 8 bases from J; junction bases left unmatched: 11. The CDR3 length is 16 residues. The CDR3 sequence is CASSLTGTRSIYEQFF. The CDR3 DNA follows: TGTGCCAGCAGCTTAACCGGGACTAGGAGCATTTATGAGCAGTTCTTC.

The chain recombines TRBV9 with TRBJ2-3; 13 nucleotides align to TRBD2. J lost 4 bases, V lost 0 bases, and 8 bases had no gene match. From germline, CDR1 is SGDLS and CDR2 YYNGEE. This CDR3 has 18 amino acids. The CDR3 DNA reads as TGTGCCAGCAGCGTAGAACCACTAGCGGGGGGGATTCCAGATACGCAGTATTTT. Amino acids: CASSVEPLAGGIPDTQYF. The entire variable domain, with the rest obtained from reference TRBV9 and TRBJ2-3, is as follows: DSGVTQTPKHLITATGQRVTLRCSPRSGDLSVYWYQQSLDQGLQFLIQYYNGEERAKGNILERFSAQQFPDLHSELNLSSLELGDSALYFCASSVEPLAGGIPDTQYFGPGTRLTVL.

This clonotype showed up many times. CDR3 in amino acids: CSAIPLARGQGFGGYTF. In DNA, the CDR3 is TGCAGTGCTATCCCGCTAGCTAGGGGACAGGGATTTGGTGGCTACACCTTC. The chain uses TRBV20-1 and TRBJ1-2, with 9 bases fitting TRBD1. The V and J ends lost 4 bases and 7 bases, in that order; junction bases with no gene match: 19. The CDR3 has 17 residues. Germline CDR1 and CDR2: DFQATT and SNEGSKA (reference sequence).

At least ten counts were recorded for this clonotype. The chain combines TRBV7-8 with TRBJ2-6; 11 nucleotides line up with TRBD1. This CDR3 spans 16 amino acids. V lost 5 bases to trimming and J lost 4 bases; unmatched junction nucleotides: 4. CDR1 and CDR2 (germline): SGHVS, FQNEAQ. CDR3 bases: TGTGCCAGCAGCCGGGGACAGGGGGTCGGGGCCAACGTCCTGACTTTC. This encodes CASSRGQGVGANVLTF.

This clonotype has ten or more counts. In DNA form, the CDR3 reads TGTGCCAGCAGTATGCGACAGGCCCAAGAGACCCAGTACTTC. This sequence encodes CASSMRQAQETQYF. The chain has TRBV12-3 or TRBV12-4 and TRBJ2-5; D might be TRBD1 (6 bases). This CDR3 contains 14 residues. With 5 bases removed from V and 1 base from J, the gap between germline ends came to 11 bases.

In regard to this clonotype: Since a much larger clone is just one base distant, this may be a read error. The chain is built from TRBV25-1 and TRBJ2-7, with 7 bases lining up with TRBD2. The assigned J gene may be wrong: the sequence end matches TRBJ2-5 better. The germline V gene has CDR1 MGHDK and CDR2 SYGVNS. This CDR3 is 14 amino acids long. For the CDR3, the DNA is TGTGCCAGCAGCGAGACAGACGGGGGGGAGACCCAGTACTTC. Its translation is CASSETDGGETQYF.

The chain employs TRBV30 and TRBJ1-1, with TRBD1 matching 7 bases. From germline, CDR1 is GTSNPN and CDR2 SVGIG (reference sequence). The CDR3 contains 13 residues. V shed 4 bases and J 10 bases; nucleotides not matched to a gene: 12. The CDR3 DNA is TGTGCCTGGAATCCCGGACAGGCGCGTAGAGCTTTCTTT. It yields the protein CAWNPGQARRAFF.

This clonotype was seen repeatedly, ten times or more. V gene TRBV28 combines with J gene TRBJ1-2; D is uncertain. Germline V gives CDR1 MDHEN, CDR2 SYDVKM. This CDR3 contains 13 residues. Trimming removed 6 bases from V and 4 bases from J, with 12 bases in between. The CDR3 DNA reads TGTGCCAGCAGCACTCCCAGACCCTATGGCTACACCTTC. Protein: CASSTPRPYGYTF.

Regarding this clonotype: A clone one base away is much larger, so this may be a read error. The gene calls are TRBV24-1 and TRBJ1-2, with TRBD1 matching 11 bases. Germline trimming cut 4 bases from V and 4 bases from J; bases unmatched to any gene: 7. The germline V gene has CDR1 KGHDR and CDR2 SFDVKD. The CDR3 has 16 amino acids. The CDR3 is CATSEGQGVRSYGYTF. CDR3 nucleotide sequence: TGTGCCACCAGTGAGGGACAGGGGGTACGCTCCTATGGCTACACCTTC.

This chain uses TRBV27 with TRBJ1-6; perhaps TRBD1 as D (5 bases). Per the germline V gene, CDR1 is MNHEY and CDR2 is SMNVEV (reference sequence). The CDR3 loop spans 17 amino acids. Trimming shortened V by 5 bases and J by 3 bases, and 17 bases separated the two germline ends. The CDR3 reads CASSPIRPQGYNSPLHF. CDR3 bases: TGTGCCAGCAGTCCTATACGACCCCAGGGCTATAATTCACCCCTCCACTTT.

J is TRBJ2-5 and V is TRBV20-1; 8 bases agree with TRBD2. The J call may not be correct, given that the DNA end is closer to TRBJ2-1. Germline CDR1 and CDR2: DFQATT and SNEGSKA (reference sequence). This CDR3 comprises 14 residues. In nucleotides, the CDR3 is TGCAGTGCTGGAAGCGGGGGTAACCAAGAGACCCAGTTCTTC. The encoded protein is CSAGSGGNQETQFF.

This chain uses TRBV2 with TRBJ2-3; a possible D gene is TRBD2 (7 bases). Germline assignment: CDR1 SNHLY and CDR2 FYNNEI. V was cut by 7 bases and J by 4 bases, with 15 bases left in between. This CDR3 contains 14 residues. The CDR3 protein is CASKPGGVSDTQYF. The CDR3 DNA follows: TGTGCCAGCAAGCCGGGGGGCGTCTCAGATACGCAGTATTTT. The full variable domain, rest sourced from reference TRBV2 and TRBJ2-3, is EPEVTQTPSHQVTQMGQEVILRCVPISNHLYFYWYRQILGQKVEFLVSFYNNEISEKSEIFDDQFSVERPDGSNFTLKIRSTKLEDSAMYFCASKPGGVSDTQYFGPGTRLTVL.

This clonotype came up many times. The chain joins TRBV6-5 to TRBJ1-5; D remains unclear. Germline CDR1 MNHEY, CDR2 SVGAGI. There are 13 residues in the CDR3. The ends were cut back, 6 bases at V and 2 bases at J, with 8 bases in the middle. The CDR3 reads CASRGSGNQPQHF. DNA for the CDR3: TGTGCCAGCAGGGGGTCGGGCAATCAGCCCCAGCATTTT.

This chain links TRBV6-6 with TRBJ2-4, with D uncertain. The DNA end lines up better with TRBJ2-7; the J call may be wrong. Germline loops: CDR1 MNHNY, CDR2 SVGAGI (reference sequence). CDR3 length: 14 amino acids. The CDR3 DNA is TGTGCCAGCAGTTCGAGTGCCAGCTACTACGAGCAGTACTTC. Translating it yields CASSSSASYYEQYF.

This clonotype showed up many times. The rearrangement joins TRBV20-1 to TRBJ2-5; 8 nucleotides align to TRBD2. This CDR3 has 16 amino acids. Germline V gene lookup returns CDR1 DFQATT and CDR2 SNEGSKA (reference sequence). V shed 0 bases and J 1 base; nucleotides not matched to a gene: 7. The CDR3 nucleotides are TGCAGTGCTAGAGATCTGGCGCGGGGGGTCCAAGAGACCCAGTACTTC. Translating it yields CSARDLARGVQETQYF.

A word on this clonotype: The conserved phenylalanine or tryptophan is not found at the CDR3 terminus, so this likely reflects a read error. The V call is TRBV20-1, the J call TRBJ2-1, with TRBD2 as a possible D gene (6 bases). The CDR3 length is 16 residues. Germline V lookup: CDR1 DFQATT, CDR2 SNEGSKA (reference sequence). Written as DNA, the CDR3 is TGCAGTGCTGGAGATCGTTCTGCGGGGTCCTACAATGAGCAGTTCTGC. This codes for CSAGDRSAGSYNEQFC.

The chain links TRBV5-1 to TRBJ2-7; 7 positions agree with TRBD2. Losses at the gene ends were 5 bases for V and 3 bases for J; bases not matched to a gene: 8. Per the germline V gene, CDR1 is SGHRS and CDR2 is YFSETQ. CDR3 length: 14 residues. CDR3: CASRRVAGLYEQYF. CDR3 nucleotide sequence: TGCGCCAGCAGGCGAGTAGCGGGCCTCTACGAGCAGTACTTC.